The present TCR beta chain was sequenced within a study of blood T cells in healthy people across ages. This clonotype was seen once. As yet, its antigen is unknown. Sample-barcoded 5' priming and a J-beta primer mix drove a second PCR of about 7 to 11 cycles. TCRdb re-analysed the 5' RACE reads in MiXCR, keeping a single row per CDR3 protein. The sample shows some 930,000 distinct CDR3 sequences, just under 30% of them seen only once. Findings and caveats of the study: Relative to aged donors, long-lived donors carried more naive CD4+ cells and displayed higher diversity.

Germline V gene sequence: CDR1 SGHRS, CDR2 YFSETQ. CDR3 length equals 15 residues. The V and J ends lost 0 bases and 3 bases, in that order; junction bases with no gene match: 5. It was approximately 9 milliliters of peripheral blood that were drawn from each donor. Another study also made use of these data, one on T cells of mothers and their children. That study reports: In the second PCR, M1S primer introduced barcodes and 2-4 random bases. T cell clones that were persistent and microchimeric went undetected.

The V call is TRBV5-1, the J call TRBJ2-7; 8 bases fit TRBD1. Specimen: blood. The receptor's source is a woman aged 40 to 50 in good health. CDR3 coding DNA: TGCGCCAGCAGCTTGGACGCCAGGGGGCTCTACGAGCAGTACTTC. This translates into CASSLDARGLYEQYF.